Presented here are 19 T cell receptor beta chains from one specimen sequenced in a study of T cell repertoires in cytomegalovirus infection. TCRdb reprocessed the reads with MiXCR, giving one entry per CDR3 protein. The sample yields some 150,000 distinct CDR3 sequences, under 8.5% seen once. Material for sequencing was PBMCs. All receptors derive from a human donor in good health (CMV status not recorded). Some clones in this sample may be carry-over from other donors' samples.

The table lists this clonotype with many counts. The chain combines TRBV7-9 with TRBJ1-2, with TRBD1 matching over 7 bases. Germline V gene sequence: CDR1 SEHNR, CDR2 FQNEAQ (reference sequence). The CDR3 loop spans 15 amino acids. The trim removed 5 bases at V and 4 bases at J, leaving 10 bases unmatched. CDR3 residues: CASSRDSPPAYGYTF. CDR3 bases: TGTGCCAGCAGCCGGGACAGCCCGCCAGCCTATGGCTACACCTTC.

The genes are TRBV6-5 and TRBJ2-7; 7 bases map to TRBD1. This CDR3 region has 14 residues. The V gene end was trimmed by 4 bases and the J gene end by 3 bases; junction bases not matched to a gene: 6. CDR1 is MNHEY and CDR2 is SVGAGI in the germline V gene. The CDR3 protein is CASSFQGVHYEQYF. The CDR3 nucleotides are TGTGCCAGCAGTTTCCAGGGGGTACACTACGAGCAGTACTTC.

This clonotype occurred a few times. The rearrangement uses TRBV28 and TRBJ1-1; D gene unclear. This CDR3 has 14 residues. The germline gives CDR1 MDHEN, CDR2 SYDVKM. Trimming removed 6 bases at V and 3 bases at J, with 14 bases between. CDR3 in amino acids: CASSQLRYDTEAFF. CDR3 coding DNA: TGTGCCAGCAGCCAACTAAGGTACGACACTGAAGCTTTCTTT.

This sequence joins TRBV15 and TRBJ2-4; 9 bases align to TRBD1. The CDR3 length is 15 residues. Germline values: CDR1 LNHNV, CDR2 YYDKDF (reference sequence). J was trimmed by 8 bases and V by 2 bases; bases with no gene match: 7. This CDR3 is CATSRLRTGVDIQYF. CDR3 in DNA: TGTGCCACCAGCAGACTTCGGACAGGGGTGGACATTCAGTACTTC.

This clonotype was detected many times. This sequence joins TRBV7-2 and TRBJ2-7; no clear D. Germline-derived CDR1 and CDR2 are SGHTA and FQGNSA. V was pared by 5 bases and J by 5 bases, with 7 bases between. This CDR3 is 11 amino acids long. The CDR3 DNA reads TGTGCCAGCAGCAAGACACACGAGCAGTACTTC. It yields the protein CASSKTHEQYF.

The sample holds a few counts of this clonotype. The chain carries TRBV7-2 and TRBJ2-7, with TRBD1 matching 9 bases. The CDR3 is made up of 17 amino acids. V gave up 4 bases and J gave up 2 bases; unmatched junction bases: 12. Germline assignment: CDR1 SGHTA and CDR2 FQGNSA. CDR3 sequence: CASSWKGTGLNTYEQYF. DNA of the CDR3: TGTGCCAGCAGCTGGAAAGGGACAGGGCTAAATACCTACGAGCAGTACTTC.

About this clonotype itself: This may arise from a read error, as a much more abundant clone is one base away. The rearrangement links TRBV20-1 to TRBJ1-3; D might be TRBD1 (6 bases). The CDR3 contains 15 residues. Germline CDR1 DFQATT, CDR2 SNEGSKA (reference sequence). V lost 0 bases to trimming and J lost 0 bases, with 9 bases between them. CDR3 amino acids: CSARETGSSGNTIYF. For the CDR3, the DNA is TGCAGTGCTAGAGAAACAGGGAGCTCTGGAAACACCATATATTTT.

The chain is built from TRBV29-1 and TRBJ1-1, with D tentatively TRBD1 (6 bases). The germline V gene encodes CDR1 SQVTM and CDR2 ANQGSEA. This CDR3 comprises 13 residues. V lost 7 bases and J lost 4, with 16 bases in between. The DNA of the CDR3 is TGCAGCGGCGCACAGGGCCCGGGCACTGAAGCTTTCTTT. This sequence encodes CSGAQGPGTEAFF.

Many counts were recorded for this clonotype. In nucleotides, the CDR3 is TGTGCCAGCAGCGGGGGCACTGAAGCTTTCTTT. Its protein product is CASSGGTEAFF. The chain employs TRBV7-8 and TRBJ1-1; perhaps TRBD1 as D (5 bases). The CDR3 loop spans 11 amino acids. Germline loops: CDR1 SGHVS, CDR2 FQNEAQ. V dropped 5 bases and J dropped 4 bases, with 5 bases sitting between them.

The chain is built from TRBV5-4 and TRBJ2-1, with no clear D. V lost 4 bases and J lost 7, with 9 bases in between. CDR3 size: 12 residues. Germline CDR1 and CDR2: SGHNT and YYREEE (reference sequence). CDR3 amino acids: CASSLDANEQFF. CDR3 nucleotides: TGTGCCAGCAGCCTAGATGCGAATGAGCAGTTCTTC.

This clonotype was counted ten times or more. The J gene is TRBJ2-7, the V gene TRBV19, with unresolved D. CDR3 length equals 16 residues. Trimming took 3 bases from V and 0 from J, leaving 15 bases between them. Germline CDR1 reads LNHDA; CDR2 reads SQIVND (reference sequence). CDR3 DNA: TGTGCCAGTAGTATTCGGTGGCAGCAGGACTCCTACGAGCAGTACTTC. Protein product: CASSIRWQQDSYEQYF.

This clonotype was seen ten or more times. J is TRBJ2-1 and V is TRBV19; D unclear. V dropped 2 bases and J dropped 0 bases, with 11 bases sitting between them. This CDR3 region has 16 residues. Germline V CDR1 and CDR2: LNHDA, SQIVND (reference sequence). Here the CDR3 reads CASSISWGSSYNEQFF. CDR3 nucleotides: TGTGCCAGTAGTATAAGTTGGGGTAGCTCCTACAATGAGCAGTTCTTC.

This clonotype has at least ten counts. The chain couples TRBV2 to TRBJ2-3; TRBD2 aligns across 13 bases. Germline trimming cut 10 bases from V and 6 bases from J; bases unmatched to any gene: 7. This CDR3 contains 14 residues. CDR1 is SNHLY, CDR2 FYNNEI, per germline. CDR3 coding DNA: TGTGCCACCCAACTAGCGGGGGGGCTCGATACGCAGTATTTT. This sequence encodes CATQLAGGLDTQYF. Using reference TRBV2 and TRBJ2-3 for the parts outside the CDR3, the full variable domain is EPEVTQTPSHQVTQMGQEVILRCVPISNHLYFYWYRQILGQKVEFLVSFYNNEISEKSEIFDDQFSVERPDGSNFTLKIRSTKLEDSAMYFCATQLAGGLDTQYFGPGTRLTVL.

This sequence joins TRBV2 and TRBJ2-2; 9 nucleotides match TRBD1. The CDR3 totals 15 residues. Trimming cost V 6 bases and J 4 bases; bases outside gene matches: 6. The germline CDR1 and CDR2 sequences are SNHLY and FYNNEI. The CDR3, as DNA: TGTGCCAGCAGCGGCGACAGGGGGGTCACCGGGGAGCTGTTTTTT. It specifies CASSGDRGVTGELFF.

In this sample, this clonotype turned up many times. This CDR3 is CASSLAAATEAFF. As DNA, the CDR3 is TGTGCCAGCAGCTTAGCGGCAGCCACTGAAGCTTTCTTT. The rearrangement joins TRBV7-2 to TRBJ1-1; no firm D call. The V end was cut by 0 bases, the J end by 4 bases, with 6 bases between. CDR1 is SGHTA and CDR2 is FQGNSA in the germline V gene. The CDR3 is 13 residues long.

In this sample, this clonotype turned up many times. The rearrangement uses TRBV7-2 and TRBJ1-2; tentatively, D is TRBD1 (6 bases). V was trimmed by 6 bases and J by 3 bases, leaving 14 bases between them. Per the germline V gene, CDR1 is SGHTA and CDR2 is FQGNSA. The CDR3 contains 14 residues. CDR3 residues: CASRFTGMDYGYTF. The CDR3 nucleotides are TGTGCCAGCAGGTTCACAGGGATGGACTATGGCTACACCTTC.

This clonotype showed up many times. The chain recombines TRBV19 with TRBJ1-4; 7 nucleotides agree with TRBD1. V gave up 8 bases and J gave up 4 bases; unmatched junction bases: 10. The CDR3 spans 15 residues. Germline CDR1 reads LNHDA; CDR2 reads SQIVND (reference sequence). The CDR3 nucleotides are TGTGCCAGTCATCGGTGGGACAGCCGTAATGAAAAACTGTTTTTT. This translates into CASHRWDSRNEKLFF.

In its sample, this clonotype was seen many times. The chain couples TRBV29-1 to TRBJ1-2; 8 positions match TRBD1. J lost 1 base, V lost 7 bases, and 2 bases had no gene match. The CDR3 consists of 12 residues. The germline V gene encodes CDR1 SQVTM and CDR2 ANQGSEA. The CDR3 coding sequence is TGCAGCGGTACAGGGGGTAACTATGGCTACACCTTC. This encodes CSGTGGNYGYTF. Using reference TRBV29-1 and TRBJ1-2 for the parts outside the CDR3, the full variable domain is SAVISQKPSRDICQRGTSLTIQCQVDSQVTMMFWYRQQPGQSLTLIATANQGSEATYESGFVIDKFPISRPNLTFSTLTVSNMSPEDSSIYLCSGTGGNYGYTFGSGTRLTVV.

The rearrangement links TRBV27 to TRBJ1-4, with D uncertain. CDR1 and CDR2 from the germline V gene are MNHEY and SMNVEV (reference sequence). V was cut by 1 base and J by 6 bases, with 0 bases left in between. The CDR3 is 11 amino acids. The CDR3: CASSLYEKLFF. The CDR3 nucleotides are TGTGCCAGCAGTTTATATGAAAAACTGTTTTTT. Looking up the rest from reference TRBV27 and TRBJ1-4 gives the full variable domain: EAQVTQNPRYLITVTGKKLTVTCSQNMNHEYMSWYRQDPGLGLRQIYYSMNVEVTDKGDVPEGYKVSRKEKRNFPLILESPSPNQTSLYFCASSLYEKLFFGSGTQLSVL.